The 23 T cell receptor beta chains listed next were all sequenced from one sample in a study of regulatory T cells in long-lasting Graves disease. Time point denoted: persistent/refractory GD, antithyroid drugs over 5 years with positive TRAb. TCR sequences were obtained from RNA taken from PBMCs. Investigators prepared the TCR beta libraries by applying iRepertoire HTBI primers and Arm-PCR of CDR3 regions. In TCRdb, the multiplex PCR reads were re-called with MiXCR into one record per CDR3 protein. The top ten hold 42% of the sample, which has 600,000 to 850,000 distinct CDR3 sequences, around 30% seen once. The input for sequencing was peripheral blood mononuclear cells (PBMCs), taken when the disease was refractory, from a patient treated with antithyroid drugs. The receptors derive from a female donor with Graves disease.

This clonotype was recorded a few times. The junction departs from the called germline gene at one end, perhaps through a read error. The rearrangement links TRBV12-5 to TRBJ2-7; 9 nucleotides agree with TRBD1. This CDR3 spans 18 amino acids. Germline CDR1 is LGHNT and CDR2 is FRNRAP. CDR3 residues: CASGLVLGKPGQGYEQYF. The DNA of the CDR3 is TGTGCTAGTGGTCTGGTTTTAGGTAAACCGGGACAGGGCTACGAGCAGTACTTC.

This chain connects TRBV27 to TRBJ1-1; 10 nucleotides match TRBD1. The CDR3 loop spans 16 amino acids. V gave up 4 bases and J gave up 0 bases; unmatched junction bases: 5. Germline CDR1 reads MNHEY; CDR2 reads SMNVEV (reference sequence). CDR3 protein: CASSSRQGAMNTEAFF. The CDR3 bases are TGTGCCAGCAGTTCCCGACAGGGGGCTATGAACACTGAAGCTTTCTTT.

The chain combines TRBV24-1 with TRBJ1-1, with D hard to call. CDR1 is KGHDR, CDR2 SFDVKD, per germline. This CDR3 is 13 amino acids long. Trimming pared 4 bases from V and 4 bases from J, leaving 9 bases between. CDR3 sequence: CATSEGGSTEAFF. The CDR3 nucleotides are TGTGCCACCAGTGAGGGAGGGTCCACTGAAGCTTTCTTT.

This clonotype was seen at least ten times. This chain connects TRBV12-3 or TRBV12-4 to TRBJ2-4; the D gene is possibly TRBD1 (5 bases). The CDR3 is 12 amino acids. Trimming shortened V by 4 bases and J by 8 bases, and 9 bases separated the two germline ends. This CDR3 reads CASSSGSHIQYF. The CDR3 DNA sequence: TGTGCCAGCAGTTCAGGGTCCCACATTCAGTACTTC.

Notes on this clonotype: Being one base from a much bigger clone, this may be a read error. The CDR3 does not end in the conserved phenylalanine or tryptophan, so this is likely a read error. CDR3 in amino acids: CASSQEGWVGRETQYL. The CDR3, as DNA: TGTGCCAGCAGCCAAGAGGGCTGGGTGGGGCGTGAGACCCAGTACCTC. The V and J genes are TRBV7-2 and TRBJ2-5; D is perhaps TRBD1 or TRBD2 (5 bases each). CDR3 length: 16 amino acids. Germline V gene sequence: CDR1 SGHTA, CDR2 FQGNSA. Trimming cost V 5 bases and J 5 bases, with 21 bases left between them.

There are many counts of this clonotype. V and J are TRBV20-1 and TRBJ2-5, with D uncertain. The germline gives CDR1 DFQATT, CDR2 SNEGSKA (reference sequence). This CDR3 comprises 11 residues. V lost 3 bases and J 3 bases, leaving 5 bases between the germline ends. CDR3 loop: CSASREETQYF. CDR3 bases: TGCAGTGCTAGTAGGGAAGAGACCCAGTACTTC.

The V and J genes are TRBV5-1 and TRBJ1-4; a possible D gene is TRBD1 (6 bases). The CDR3 runs to 15 residues. CDR1 and CDR2 (germline): SGHRS, YFSETQ. Deletions cut 3 bases from V and 8 bases from J, with 17 bases between. CDR3 sequence: CASSSTGTLAEKLFF. As DNA, the CDR3 is TGCGCCAGCAGCTCAACCGGGACACTAGCCGAAAAACTGTTTTTT.

The chain's CDR3 is CASSRESGWVEQYF. The CDR3 nucleotides read TGTGCCAGCAGCCGTGAGTCAGGGTGGGTCGAGCAGTACTTC. This chain joins TRBV3-1 and TRBJ2-7, with D perhaps TRBD1 (5 bases). V was pared by 4 bases and J by 6 bases, with 16 bases between. Germline V lookup: CDR1 LGHDT, CDR2 YNNKEL (reference sequence). The CDR3 has 14 residues.

The V gene is TRBV6-1, the J gene TRBJ1-2; 10 nucleotides align to TRBD1. V lost 7 bases to trimming and J lost 0 bases; unmatched junction nucleotides: 5. Germline CDR1 reads MNHNS; CDR2 reads SASEGT. The CDR3 is 15 residues long. CDR3 bases: TGTGCCAGCAACCTGGGACAGGGGTCTAACTATGGCTACACCTTC. It is translated as CASNLGQGSNYGYTF.

J is TRBJ2-2 and V is TRBV7-9; D ambiguous. Between the trimmed V and J ends, which lost 2 bases and 1 base, there was a span of 5 bases. CDR1 is SEHNR and CDR2 is FQNEAQ in the germline V gene (reference sequence). The CDR3 loop spans 14 amino acids. CDR3 region: CASSLPRNTGELFF. The CDR3 DNA is TGTGCCAGCAGCTTACCTAGGAACACCGGGGAGCTGTTTTTT.

This clonotype showed up just a few times. V is TRBV27 and J is TRBJ1-2; D is unclear. CDR1 MNHEY and CDR2 SMNVEV come from the germline V gene (reference sequence). Trimming shortened V by 5 bases and J by 2 bases, and 15 bases separated the two germline ends. The CDR3 extends over 15 amino acids. Here the CDR3 reads CASSPLVAANYGYTF. CDR3 in DNA: TGTGCCAGCAGTCCGCTCGTTGCCGCAAACTATGGCTACACCTTC.

With regard to this clonotype: A read error is possible here, since a much larger clone lies one base away. The chain carries TRBV6-2 or TRBV6-3 and TRBJ1-1; TRBD1 might be the D (5 bases). Per the germline V gene, CDR1 is MNHEY and CDR2 is SVGEGT. This CDR3 is 15 amino acids long. This CDR3 reads CASSPPIGENTEASF. DNA for the CDR3: TGTGCCAGCAGTCCCCCGATAGGGGAGAACACTGAAGCTTCCTTT.

J is TRBJ1-1 and V is TRBV6-1; D unclear. The V gene lost 6 bases and the J gene lost 3 bases, with 17 bases spanning the gap. This CDR3 is built from 15 residues. The germline V gene has CDR1 MNHNS and CDR2 SASEGT. Here the CDR3 reads CASRKARNPYTEAFF. The CDR3 DNA sequence: TGTGCCAGCAGGAAGGCGCGGAATCCCTACACTGAAGCTTTCTTT.

This clonotype has just a few counts. The chain employs TRBV5-1 and TRBJ1-1, with no clear D. This CDR3 spans 15 amino acids. V lost 1 base to trimming and J lost 1 base, with 11 bases between them. Germline lookup yields CDR1 SGHRS and CDR2 YFSETQ. The CDR3 DNA reads as TGCGCCAGCAGCTTGAACGGCCCGCCGAACACTGAAGCTTTCTTT. This encodes CASSLNGPPNTEAFF.

This clonotype was picked up one time. The chain joins TRBV20-1 to TRBJ1-5; 8 positions match TRBD1. Per germline, CDR1 DFQATT and CDR2 SNEGSKA (reference sequence). The CDR3 loop spans 13 amino acids. The junction had 6 bases not matched to a gene; V was cut back by 6 bases and J by 5 bases. CDR3 sequence: CSASRGLDQPQHF. DNA for the CDR3: TGCAGTGCGAGCAGGGGGCTTGATCAGCCCCAGCATTTT.

About this clonotype itself: A much larger clone lies a single base off, so this may be a read error. This chain connects TRBV28 to TRBJ1-2; the D gene is possibly TRBD1 (5 bases). This CDR3 spans 14 amino acids. Germline assignment: CDR1 MDHEN and CDR2 SYDVKM. The CDR3 reads CACSLGVPAMRYTF. In DNA form, the CDR3 reads TGTGCCTGCAGTTTAGGGGTCCCTGCTATGCGCTACACCTTC.

The chain uses TRBV19 and TRBJ1-1; no firm D call. Trimming removed 2 bases at V and 1 base at J, with 14 bases between. CDR1 LNHDA and CDR2 SQIVND come from the germline V gene (reference sequence). The CDR3 contains 16 residues. Here the CDR3 reads CASSIKEAHKNTEAFF. The DNA of the CDR3 is TGTGCCAGTAGTATAAAGGAAGCGCACAAGAACACTGAAGCTTTCTTT.

This clonotype showed up just a few times. This chain uses TRBV3-1 with TRBJ2-5; TRBD1 agrees at 8 bases. With 0 bases clipped from V and 2 bases from J, the junction kept 11 bases outside the gene matches. The CDR3 is made up of 18 amino acids. Looked up from germline, CDR1 is LGHDT and CDR2 is YNNKEL (reference sequence). The CDR3 reads CASSQEGRRQGHQETQYF. CDR3 coding DNA: TGTGCCAGCAGCCAAGAAGGGAGGAGACAGGGGCATCAAGAGACCCAGTACTTC.

The V gene is TRBV7-9, the J gene TRBJ1-2, with unresolved D. The CDR3 has 11 amino acids. Between the trimmed V and J ends, which lost 4 bases and 8 bases, there was a span of 8 bases. CDR1 is SEHNR and CDR2 is FQNEAQ in the germline V gene (reference sequence). As DNA, the CDR3 is TGTGCCAGCAGCTCATGGCTGGGCTACACCTTC. Translation: CASSSWLGYTF.

The V call is TRBV19, the J call TRBJ1-1; 8 bases are a match to TRBD1. The germline CDR1 and CDR2 sequences are LNHDA and SQIVND (reference sequence). The V segment lost 3 bases and the J segment 4 bases; nucleotides outside the gene matches: 7. The CDR3 runs to 15 residues. This CDR3 is CASSMGLTGATEAFF. The CDR3 coding sequence is TGTGCCAGTAGTATGGGTCTGACAGGGGCCACTGAAGCTTTCTTT.

For this clonotype: A read error may produce the germline difference seen at one junction end. This chain joins TRBV6-6 and TRBJ1-6, with D possibly matching TRBD1 (6 bases). This CDR3 is built from 15 residues. Germline CDR1 and CDR2: MNHNY and SVGAGI (reference sequence). DNA for the CDR3: TGTGCCGGCAGTTACTCGGCAGGGGAAAATTCACCCCTCCACTTT. Translating it yields CAGSYSAGENSPLHF.

This clonotype was seen more than once but under ten times. The chain carries TRBV5-1 and TRBJ2-7; possibly TRBD1 or TRBD2 for D (7 bases each). Trimming took 1 base from V and 3 from J, leaving 23 bases between them. Germline V CDR1 and CDR2: SGHRS, YFSETQ. The CDR3 is 18 residues long. The CDR3 protein is CASSLRLSGGDRDYEQYF. For the CDR3, the DNA is TGCGCCAGCAGCTTGCGTCTTTCGGGAGGCGACAGGGACTACGAGCAGTACTTC.

This clonotype was seen a few times. This CDR3 reads CAWSPYHNQPQHF. The CDR3 DNA reads TGTGCCTGGAGCCCGTATCACAATCAGCCCCAGCATTTT. The V and J genes are TRBV30 and TRBJ1-5; the D is unclear. The CDR3 spans 13 residues. Trimming pared 3 bases from V and 3 bases from J, leaving 9 bases between. CDR1 and CDR2 (germline): GTSNPN, SVGIG (reference sequence).